This T cell receptor (beta chain) was found in a study of early T cells in non-severe SARS-CoV-2 infection. Study-level information: Bulk RNA isolated from unsorted whole blood underwent sequencing; chains were not paired. Broader study findings: The VDJdb matching leaned toward anti-spike CD8 responses and overlooked private and CD4 specificities.

cDNA molecules, individually, were tagged with unique molecular identifiers. MiXCR, applied by TCRdb to the 5' RACE reads, yields one record per CDR3 protein. Counted here are some 36,000 distinct CDR3 sequences, about 5.8% occurring once; the ten biggest clones make up around 6.1%. Details on this clonotype: Its antigen is as yet unknown.

Trimming took 2 bases from V and 4 from J, leaving 9 bases between them. The length of the CDR3 is 15 residues. From germline, CDR1 is SGHDN and CDR2 FVKESK. Material: whole blood. The receptor's source is an adult who was a healthcare worker with PCR-confirmed SARS-CoV-2 infection or an uninfected control (not recorded which). This rearrangement joins TRBV14 to TRBJ1-6; D perhaps matches TRBD1 (6 bases). CDR3 protein: CASSQQGIYNSPLHF. The CDR3 DNA is TGTGCCAGCAGCCAACAGGGGATTTATAATTCACCCCTCCACTTT.